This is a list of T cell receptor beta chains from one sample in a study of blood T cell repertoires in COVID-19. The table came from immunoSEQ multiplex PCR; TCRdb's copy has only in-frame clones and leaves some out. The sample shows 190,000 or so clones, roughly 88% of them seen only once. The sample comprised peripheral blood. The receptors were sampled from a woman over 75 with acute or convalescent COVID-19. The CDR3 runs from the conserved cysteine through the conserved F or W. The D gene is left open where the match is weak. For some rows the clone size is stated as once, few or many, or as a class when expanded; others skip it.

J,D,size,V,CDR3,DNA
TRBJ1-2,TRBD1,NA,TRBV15,CATSRDPTGDYGYTF,TGTGCCACCAGCAGAGATCCGACAGGGGACTATGGCTACACCTTC
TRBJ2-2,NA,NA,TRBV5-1,CASSSTVRVPPNTGELFF,TGCGCCAGCAGCTCGACGGTCCGGGTTCCCCCGAACACCGGGGAGCTGTTTTTT
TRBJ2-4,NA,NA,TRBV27,CASTPGSGRSNIQYF,TGTGCCAGCACCCCGGGAAGCGGCCGATCAAACATTCAGTACTTC
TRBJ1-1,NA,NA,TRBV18,CASYSWGRTEAFF,TGTGCCAGCTATAGTTGGGGCCGCACTGAAGCTTTCTTT
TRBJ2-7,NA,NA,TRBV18,CASSLSLEDEQYF,TGTGCCAGCTCACTGTCGTTGGAGGACGAGCAGTACTTC
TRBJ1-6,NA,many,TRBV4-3,CASSQGEGRLSPLHF,TGCGCCAGCAGCCAAGGGGAGGGGAGACTTTCACCCCTCCACTTT
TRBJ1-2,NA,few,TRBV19,CASSLQSNYGYTF,TGTGCCAGTAGTCTCCAGTCAAACTATGGCTACACCTTC
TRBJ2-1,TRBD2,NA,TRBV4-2,CASSQVEAAGAWNEQFF,TGTGCCAGCAGCCAGGTTGAGGCAGCGGGGGCCTGGAATGAGCAGTTCTTC
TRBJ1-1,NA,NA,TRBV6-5,CASSSGGGYTTEAFF,TGTGCCAGCAGTTCTGGGGGCGGTTATACCACTGAAGCTTTCTTT
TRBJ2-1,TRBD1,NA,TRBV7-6,CASSPSRGTGRGNEQFF,TGTGCCAGCAGCCCCTCGAGGGGGACAGGGAGGGGCAATGAGCAGTTCTTC
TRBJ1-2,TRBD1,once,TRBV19,CASSIGTGTYGYTF,TGTGCCAGTAGTATAGGGACAGGGACCTATGGCTACACCTTC
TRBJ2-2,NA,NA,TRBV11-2,CASSLVLQVPGELFF,TGTGCCAGCAGCTTAGTCCTCCAGGTCCCCGGGGAGCTGTTTTTT
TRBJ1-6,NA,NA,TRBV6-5,CASSFRTDNSPLHF,TGTGCCAGCAGTTTCAGGACAGATAATTCACCCCTCCACTTT
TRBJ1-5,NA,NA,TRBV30,CAWSVETDSNQPQHF,TGTGCCTGGAGTGTAGAAACAGATAGCAATCAGCCCCAGCATTTT
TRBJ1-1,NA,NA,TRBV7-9,CASSLDTQPGEAFF,TGTGCCAGCAGCTTAGATACGCAACCCGGTGAAGCTTTCTTT
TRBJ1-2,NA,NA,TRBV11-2,CASSLGGGYTF,TGTGCCAGCAGCTTAGGAGGTGGCTACACCTTC